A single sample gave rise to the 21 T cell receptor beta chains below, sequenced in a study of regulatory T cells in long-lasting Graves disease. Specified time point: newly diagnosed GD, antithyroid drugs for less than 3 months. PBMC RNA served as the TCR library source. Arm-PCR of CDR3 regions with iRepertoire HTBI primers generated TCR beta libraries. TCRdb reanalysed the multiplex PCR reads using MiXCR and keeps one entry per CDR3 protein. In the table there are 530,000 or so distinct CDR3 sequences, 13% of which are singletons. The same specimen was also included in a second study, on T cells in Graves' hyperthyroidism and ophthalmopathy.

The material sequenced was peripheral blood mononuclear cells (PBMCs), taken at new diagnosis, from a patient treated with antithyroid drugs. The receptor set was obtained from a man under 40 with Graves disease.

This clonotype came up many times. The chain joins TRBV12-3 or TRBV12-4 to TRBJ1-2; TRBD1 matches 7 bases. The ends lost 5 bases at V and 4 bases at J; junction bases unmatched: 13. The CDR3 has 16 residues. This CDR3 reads CASSPTRQGGGYGYTF. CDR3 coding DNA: TGTGCCAGCAGTCCTACGCGACAGGGAGGCGGCTATGGCTACACCTTC.

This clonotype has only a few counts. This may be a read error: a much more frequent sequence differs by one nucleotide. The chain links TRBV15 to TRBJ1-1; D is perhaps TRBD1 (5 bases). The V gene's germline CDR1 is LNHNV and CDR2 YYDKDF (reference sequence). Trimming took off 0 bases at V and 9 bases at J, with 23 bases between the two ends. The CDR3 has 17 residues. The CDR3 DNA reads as TGTGCCACCAGCAGAGATCATAACGTCAGGGTCCGCGGGAAAGCTTTCTTT. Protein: CATSRDHNVRVRGKAFF.

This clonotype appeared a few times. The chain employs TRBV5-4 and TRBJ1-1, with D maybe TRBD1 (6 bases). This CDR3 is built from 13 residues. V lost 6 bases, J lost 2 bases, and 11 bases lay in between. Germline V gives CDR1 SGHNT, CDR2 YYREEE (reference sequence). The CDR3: CASKNRENTEAFF. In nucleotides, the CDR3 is TGTGCCAGCAAGAACAGGGAAAACACTGAAGCTTTCTTT.

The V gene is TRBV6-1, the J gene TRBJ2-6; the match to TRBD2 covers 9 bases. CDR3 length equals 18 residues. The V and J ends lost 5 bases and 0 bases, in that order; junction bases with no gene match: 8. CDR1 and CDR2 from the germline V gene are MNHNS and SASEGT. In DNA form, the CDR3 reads TGTGCCAGCAGTCGAATAGCGGGGGTCGGCTCTGGGGCCAACGTCCTGACTTTC. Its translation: CASSRIAGVGSGANVLTF.

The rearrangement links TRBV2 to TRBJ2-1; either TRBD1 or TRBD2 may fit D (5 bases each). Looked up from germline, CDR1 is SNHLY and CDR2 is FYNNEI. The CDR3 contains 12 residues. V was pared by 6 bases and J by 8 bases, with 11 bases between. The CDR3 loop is CASSPREYEQFF. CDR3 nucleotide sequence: TGTGCCAGCAGCCCCAGGGAGTATGAGCAGTTCTTC. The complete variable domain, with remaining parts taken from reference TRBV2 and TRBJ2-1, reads EPEVTQTPSHQVTQMGQEVILRCVPISNHLYFYWYRQILGQKVEFLVSFYNNEISEKSEIFDDQFSVERPDGSNFTLKIRSTKLEDSAMYFCASSPREYEQFFGPGTRLTVL.

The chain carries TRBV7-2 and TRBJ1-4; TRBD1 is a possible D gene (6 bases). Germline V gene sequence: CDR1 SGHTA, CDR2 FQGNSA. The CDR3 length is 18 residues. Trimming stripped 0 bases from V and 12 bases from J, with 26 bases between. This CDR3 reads CASSLAGGVRPRGSELFF. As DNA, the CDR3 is TGTGCCAGCAGCTTAGCGGGGGGCGTCCGTCCTAGAGGATCTGAACTGTTTTTT.

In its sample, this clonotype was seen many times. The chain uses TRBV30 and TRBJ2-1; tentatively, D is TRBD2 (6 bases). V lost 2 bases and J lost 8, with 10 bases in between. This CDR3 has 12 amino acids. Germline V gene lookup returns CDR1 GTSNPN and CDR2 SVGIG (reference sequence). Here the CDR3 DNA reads TGTGCCTGGAGTTCTAGCGTTTATGAGCAGTTCTTC. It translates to CAWSSSVYEQFF.

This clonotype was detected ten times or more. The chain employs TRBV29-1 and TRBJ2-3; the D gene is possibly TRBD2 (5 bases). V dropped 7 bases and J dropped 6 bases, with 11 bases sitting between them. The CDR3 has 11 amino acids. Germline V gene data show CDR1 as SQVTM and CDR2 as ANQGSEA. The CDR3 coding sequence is TGCAGCGGAGGGCCTTCGGATACGCAGTATTTT. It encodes CSGGPSDTQYF.

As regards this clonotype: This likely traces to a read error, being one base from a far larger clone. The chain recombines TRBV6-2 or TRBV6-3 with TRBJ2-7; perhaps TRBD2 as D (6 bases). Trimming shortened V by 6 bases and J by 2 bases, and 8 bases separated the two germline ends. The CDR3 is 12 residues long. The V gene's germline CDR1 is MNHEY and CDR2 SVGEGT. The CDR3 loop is CASRGGTYEQYF. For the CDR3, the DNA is TGTGCCAGCAGGGGCGGGACCTACGAGCAGTACTTC.

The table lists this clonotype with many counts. The CDR3 sequence is CSVLVWTEAFF. CDR3 nucleotide sequence: TGCAGCGTTCTGGTTTGGACTGAAGCTTTCTTT. The chain recombines TRBV29-1 with TRBJ1-1; D is uncertain. Trimming removed 5 bases at V and 5 bases at J, with 9 bases between. The germline V gene has CDR1 SQVTM and CDR2 ANQGSEA. The CDR3 is made up of 11 amino acids.

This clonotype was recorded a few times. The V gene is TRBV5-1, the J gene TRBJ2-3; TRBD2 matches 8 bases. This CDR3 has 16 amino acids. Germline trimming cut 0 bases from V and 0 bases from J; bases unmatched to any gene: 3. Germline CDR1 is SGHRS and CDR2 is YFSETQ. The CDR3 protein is CASSLDRGGSTDTQYF. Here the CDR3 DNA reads TGCGCCAGCAGCTTGGATCGGGGGGGCAGCACAGATACGCAGTATTTT.

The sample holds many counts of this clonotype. The CDR3: CASSPPGQGNEQYF. The CDR3 coding sequence is TGTGCCAGCTCACCACCGGGGCAGGGGAACGAGCAGTACTTC. The chain is built from TRBV18 and TRBJ2-7, with D maybe TRBD1 (6 bases). Trimming cost V 0 bases and J 5 bases, with 11 bases left between them. Germline assignment: CDR1 KGHSH and CDR2 LQKENI. This CDR3 comprises 14 residues.

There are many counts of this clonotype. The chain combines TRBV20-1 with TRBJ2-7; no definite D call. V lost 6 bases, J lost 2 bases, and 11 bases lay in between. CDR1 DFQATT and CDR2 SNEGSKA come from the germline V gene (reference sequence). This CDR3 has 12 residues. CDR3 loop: CSAAGLAYEQYF. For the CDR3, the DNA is TGCAGTGCCGCAGGCTTAGCCTACGAGCAGTACTTC.

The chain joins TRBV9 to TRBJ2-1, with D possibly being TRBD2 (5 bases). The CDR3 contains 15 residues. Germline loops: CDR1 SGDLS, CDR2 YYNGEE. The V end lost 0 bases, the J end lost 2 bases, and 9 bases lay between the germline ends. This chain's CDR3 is CASSVGGLPYNEQFF. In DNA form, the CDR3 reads TGTGCCAGCAGCGTAGGAGGGCTTCCCTACAATGAGCAGTTCTTC.

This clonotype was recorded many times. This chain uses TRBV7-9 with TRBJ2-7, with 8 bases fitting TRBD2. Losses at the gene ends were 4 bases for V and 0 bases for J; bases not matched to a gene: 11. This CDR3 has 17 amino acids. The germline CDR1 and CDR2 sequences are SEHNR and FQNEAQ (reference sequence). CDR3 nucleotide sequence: TGTGCCAGCAGCTCCCGACCCAACGGGAGGGCCTCCTACGAGCAGTACTTC. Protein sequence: CASSSRPNGRASYEQYF.

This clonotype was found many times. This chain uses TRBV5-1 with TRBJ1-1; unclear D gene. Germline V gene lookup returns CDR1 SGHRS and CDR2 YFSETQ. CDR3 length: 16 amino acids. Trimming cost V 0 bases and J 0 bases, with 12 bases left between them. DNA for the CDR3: TGCGCCAGCAGCTTGGCAGTGATCTCCATGAACACTGAAGCTTTCTTT. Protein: CASSLAVISMNTEAFF.

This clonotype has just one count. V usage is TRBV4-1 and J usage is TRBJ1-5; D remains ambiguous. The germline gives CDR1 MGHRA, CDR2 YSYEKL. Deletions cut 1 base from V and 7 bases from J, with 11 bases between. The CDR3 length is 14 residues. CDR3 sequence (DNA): TGCGCCAGCAGCCAAGCACCGTTGGGACAGCCCCAGCATTTT. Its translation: CASSQAPLGQPQHF.

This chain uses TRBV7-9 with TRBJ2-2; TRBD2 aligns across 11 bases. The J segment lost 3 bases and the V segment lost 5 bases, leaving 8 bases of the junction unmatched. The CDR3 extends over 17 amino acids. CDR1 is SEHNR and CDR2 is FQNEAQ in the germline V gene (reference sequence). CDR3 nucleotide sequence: TGTGCCAGCAGCGTGAGACTAGCGGGAAGGGACACCGGGGAGCTGTTTTTT. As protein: CASSVRLAGRDTGELFF.

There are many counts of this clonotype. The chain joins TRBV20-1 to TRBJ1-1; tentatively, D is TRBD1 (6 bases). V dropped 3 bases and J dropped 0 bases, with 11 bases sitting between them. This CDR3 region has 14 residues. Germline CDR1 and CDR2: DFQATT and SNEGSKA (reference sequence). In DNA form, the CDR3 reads TGCAGTGCTAGGCCGGACAGAATGAACACTGAAGCTTTCTTT. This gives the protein CSARPDRMNTEAFF.

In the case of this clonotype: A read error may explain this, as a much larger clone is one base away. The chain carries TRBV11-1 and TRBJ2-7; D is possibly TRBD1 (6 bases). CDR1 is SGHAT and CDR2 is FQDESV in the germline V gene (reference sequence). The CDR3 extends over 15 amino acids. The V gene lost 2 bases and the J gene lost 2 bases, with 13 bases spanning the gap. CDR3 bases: TGTGCCAGCAGCTTAACCCCAGGGGAGACCTACGAGCAGTACTTC. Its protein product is CASSLTPGETYEQYF.

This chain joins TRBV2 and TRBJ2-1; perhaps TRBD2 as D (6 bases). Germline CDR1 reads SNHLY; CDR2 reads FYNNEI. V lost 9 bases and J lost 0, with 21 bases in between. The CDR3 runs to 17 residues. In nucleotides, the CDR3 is TGTGCCAGAAGTCCCTCCGCGGGGCCCAGCTCCTACAATGAGCAGTTCTTC. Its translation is CARSPSAGPSSYNEQFF. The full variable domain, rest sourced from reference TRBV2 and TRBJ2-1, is EPEVTQTPSHQVTQMGQEVILRCVPISNHLYFYWYRQILGQKVEFLVSFYNNEISEKSEIFDDQFSVERPDGSNFTLKIRSTKLEDSAMYFCARSPSAGPSSYNEQFFGPGTRLTVL.